This TCR beta chain was observed in a study of T cells in Graves' hyperthyroidism and ophthalmopathy (dated by TCRdb to between 2017 and 2020). Study-level background: Peripheral blood samples were taken at initial diagnosis, before any treatment was given. To identify distinguishing TCR V-J signatures, a discovery cohort of 95 to 100 patients was used, comprising fewer than 45 with Graves' ophthalmopathy and around 57 with stable Graves' hyperthyroidism. An independent validation cohort of 18 to 20 hyperthyroidism patients and 17 patients who later progressed to ophthalmopathy tested prospective prediction of ophthalmopathy. After blood sampling, hyperthyroidism patients were treated with methimazole at a starting dose of 30 mg daily, and ophthalmopathy patients were treated with high-dose intravenous methylprednisolone. The approximately 95 discovery patients were divided at random into training and test sets in a 7:3 ratio. In several Graves' hyperthyroidism patients, the study also compared T-cell repertoires from thyroid tissue with T-cell repertoires from blood. TCR Vbeta CDR3 sequencing of approximately 140 peripheral blood samples (approximately 44 ophthalmopathy, about 80 hyperthyroidism and approximately 17 progressor patients) is reported in the paper.

Including the terminal cysteine and phenylalanine, the CDR3 comprises 14 residues. Left in the record is the CDR3 DNA by itself, 42 bases read in frame from the first base. The germline V gene (reference sequence) yields LGHDT for CDR1 and YNNKEL for CDR2. A distance of 13 bases separates the germline ends of V and J, which lose 0 bases and 8 bases respectively. The TCR beta CDR3 regions were amplified from the RNA transcripts. For the first round of RT-PCR on the TCR CDR3, the HTBI primer set was used together with the Qiagen OneStep RT-PCR kit. A second multiplex PCR round built the libraries, followed by size selection and purification. The libraries were sequenced on an Illumina HiSeq2000 using paired-end 100 bp reads. As for how the authors treated the data: SOAPnuke was used to process the raw data, throwing out any read that contained adapters or uncalled bases, had a mean Phred below 15, or lacked an exact constant-primer or identifier match. High-quality paired reads were merged with COPE v1.2.5, and unique nucleotide sequences were defined as clonotypes. MiTCR v1.1 was used to align the clonotypes against IMGT TRBV, TRBD and TRBJ reference segments. Analysis was restricted to V-J combinations with a frequency above 0.0001, which covered roughly 99% of repertoires. The TCS score was defined as F50 (clonal expansion) divided by E x V (chaos), with BLOSUM62-based TCRdist calculated between CDR3 peptides within each V-J. Welch's t-statistics and random forest reduced 500 to 550 V-J features to about 13, which were used in a naive Bayes classifier (R e1071). TCRdb reworked the public reads: Q25 trimming with fastp, MiXCR clone assembly, productive beta chains retained. Rows are combined by CDR3 protein, so each entry shows the most common genes and DNA. The V and J calls reflect TCRdb's pipeline rather than the authors' work. In this sample the table shows a few hundred thousand distinct CDR3 sequences, 15% to 20% of which occur a single time. Approximately 49% of the sample is in the top ten clones.

This clonotype was recorded many times. Its antigen remains undetermined. Base quality data are lacking; no much larger clone is found one base away. Stable Graves' hyperthyroidism was defined as the absence of progression to ophthalmopathy over 18 months of follow-up. The hyperthyroidism patients were between 18 and 65 years old and newly diagnosed, with a disease duration of less than 2 months. Any patient with an uncontrolled infection, another autoimmune disease, pregnancy or lactation was excluded. Diagnoses were established on the basis of clinical symptoms, serum thyroxine and TRAb, thyroid ultrasound, and orbital computed tomography. PBMCs were separated from roughly 10 ml of fresh peripheral blood using Ficoll-Paque density gradient centrifugation. Total RNA was extracted using Trizol reagent, and RNA quality was assessed on an Agilent 2100 Bioanalyzer. Summary of the overall study and its limitations: In validation, the model predicted progression to ophthalmopathy with 55% to 71% sensitivity and approximately 78% specificity, a median of around 6.6 months before onset. No statistical method was used to fix the sample size in advance, and group allocation was not hidden from the investigators. Most expanded thyroid clonotypes (frequency above 0.001) were also detected in blood, a finding suggesting that blood repertoires may reflect thyroid immune responses. A 13 V-J signature model separated ophthalmopathy from stable hyperthyroidism, with approximately 87% sensitivity and 81% to 83% specificity in cross-validation and 80%/75% in testing.

The chain employs TRBV3-1 and TRBJ1-1; the D region possibly corresponds to TRBD1 (5 bases align). Specimen: blood. This receptor was identified in a woman aged 45 to 65 with Graves' hyperthyroidism. The DNA sequence is as follows: TGTGCCAGCAGCCAAGACACCGCTAACAGGGAAGCTTTCTTT. Translated, it gives CASSQDTANREAFF.